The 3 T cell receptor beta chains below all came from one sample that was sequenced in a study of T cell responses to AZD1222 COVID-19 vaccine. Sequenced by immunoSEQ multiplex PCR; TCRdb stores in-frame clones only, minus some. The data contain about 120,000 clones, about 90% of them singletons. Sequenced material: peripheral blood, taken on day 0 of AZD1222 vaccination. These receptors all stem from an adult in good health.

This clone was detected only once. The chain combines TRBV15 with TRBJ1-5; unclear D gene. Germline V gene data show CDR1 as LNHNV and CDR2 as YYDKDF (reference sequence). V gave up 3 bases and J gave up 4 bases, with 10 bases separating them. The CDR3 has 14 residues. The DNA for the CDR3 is TGTGCCACCAGCAGGGAGGGATCTAATCAGCCCCAGCATTTT. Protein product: CATSREGSNQPQHF. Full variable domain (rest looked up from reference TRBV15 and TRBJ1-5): DAMVIQNPRYQVTQFGKPVTLSCSQTLNHNVMYWYQQKSSQAPKLLFHYYDKDFNNEADTPDNFQSRRPNTSFCFLDIRSPGLGDTAMYLCATSREGSNQPQHFGDGTRLSIL.

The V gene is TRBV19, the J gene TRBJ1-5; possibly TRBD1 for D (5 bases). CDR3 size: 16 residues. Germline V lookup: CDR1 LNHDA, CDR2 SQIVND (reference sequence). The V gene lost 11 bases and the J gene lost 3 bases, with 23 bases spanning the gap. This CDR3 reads CASSDQGTEPNQPQHF. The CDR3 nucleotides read TGTGCCTCATCTGACCAGGGCACGGAACCCAATCAGCCCCAGCATTTT.

This CDR3 reads CASSQQRSAGGIGETQYF. Written as DNA, the CDR3 is TGTGCCAGCAGCCAACAGCGGTCAGCGGGAGGGATAGGAGAGACCCAGTACTTC. The V call is TRBV3-1 (or the pseudogene TRBV3-2), the J call TRBJ2-5, with 10 bases matching TRBD2. V was pared by 2 bases and J by 4 bases, with 13 bases of the junction left unmatched. Germline CDR1 LGHDT, CDR2 YNNKEL (reference sequence). The CDR3 has 18 amino acids.